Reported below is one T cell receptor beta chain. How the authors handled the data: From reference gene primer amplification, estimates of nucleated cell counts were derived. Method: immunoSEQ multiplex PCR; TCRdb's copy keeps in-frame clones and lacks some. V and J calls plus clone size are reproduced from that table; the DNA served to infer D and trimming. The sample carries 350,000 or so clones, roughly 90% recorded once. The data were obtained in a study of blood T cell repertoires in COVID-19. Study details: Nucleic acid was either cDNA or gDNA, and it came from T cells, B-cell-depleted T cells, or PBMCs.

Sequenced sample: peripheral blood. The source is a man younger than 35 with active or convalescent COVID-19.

Here the CDR3 DNA reads TGTGCCAGCAGTTTCCCGGGACAGGGTTGGGAGCAGCCCCAGCATTTT. Translation gives CASSFPGQGWEQPQHF. The rearrangement links TRBV28 to TRBJ1-5, with TRBD1 identical over 9 bases. Unmatched junction bases numbered 10, after V lost 3 bases and J lost 7 bases. Germline V lookup: CDR1 MDHEN, CDR2 SYDVKM. The CDR3 length is 16 residues. Filled out from reference TRBV28 and TRBJ1-5, the complete variable domain reads DVKVTQSSRYLVKRTGEKVFLECVQDMDHENMFWYRQDPGLGLRLIYFSYDVKMKEKGDIPEGYSVSREKKERFSLILESASTNQTSMYLCASSFPGQGWEQPQHFGDGTRLSIL.